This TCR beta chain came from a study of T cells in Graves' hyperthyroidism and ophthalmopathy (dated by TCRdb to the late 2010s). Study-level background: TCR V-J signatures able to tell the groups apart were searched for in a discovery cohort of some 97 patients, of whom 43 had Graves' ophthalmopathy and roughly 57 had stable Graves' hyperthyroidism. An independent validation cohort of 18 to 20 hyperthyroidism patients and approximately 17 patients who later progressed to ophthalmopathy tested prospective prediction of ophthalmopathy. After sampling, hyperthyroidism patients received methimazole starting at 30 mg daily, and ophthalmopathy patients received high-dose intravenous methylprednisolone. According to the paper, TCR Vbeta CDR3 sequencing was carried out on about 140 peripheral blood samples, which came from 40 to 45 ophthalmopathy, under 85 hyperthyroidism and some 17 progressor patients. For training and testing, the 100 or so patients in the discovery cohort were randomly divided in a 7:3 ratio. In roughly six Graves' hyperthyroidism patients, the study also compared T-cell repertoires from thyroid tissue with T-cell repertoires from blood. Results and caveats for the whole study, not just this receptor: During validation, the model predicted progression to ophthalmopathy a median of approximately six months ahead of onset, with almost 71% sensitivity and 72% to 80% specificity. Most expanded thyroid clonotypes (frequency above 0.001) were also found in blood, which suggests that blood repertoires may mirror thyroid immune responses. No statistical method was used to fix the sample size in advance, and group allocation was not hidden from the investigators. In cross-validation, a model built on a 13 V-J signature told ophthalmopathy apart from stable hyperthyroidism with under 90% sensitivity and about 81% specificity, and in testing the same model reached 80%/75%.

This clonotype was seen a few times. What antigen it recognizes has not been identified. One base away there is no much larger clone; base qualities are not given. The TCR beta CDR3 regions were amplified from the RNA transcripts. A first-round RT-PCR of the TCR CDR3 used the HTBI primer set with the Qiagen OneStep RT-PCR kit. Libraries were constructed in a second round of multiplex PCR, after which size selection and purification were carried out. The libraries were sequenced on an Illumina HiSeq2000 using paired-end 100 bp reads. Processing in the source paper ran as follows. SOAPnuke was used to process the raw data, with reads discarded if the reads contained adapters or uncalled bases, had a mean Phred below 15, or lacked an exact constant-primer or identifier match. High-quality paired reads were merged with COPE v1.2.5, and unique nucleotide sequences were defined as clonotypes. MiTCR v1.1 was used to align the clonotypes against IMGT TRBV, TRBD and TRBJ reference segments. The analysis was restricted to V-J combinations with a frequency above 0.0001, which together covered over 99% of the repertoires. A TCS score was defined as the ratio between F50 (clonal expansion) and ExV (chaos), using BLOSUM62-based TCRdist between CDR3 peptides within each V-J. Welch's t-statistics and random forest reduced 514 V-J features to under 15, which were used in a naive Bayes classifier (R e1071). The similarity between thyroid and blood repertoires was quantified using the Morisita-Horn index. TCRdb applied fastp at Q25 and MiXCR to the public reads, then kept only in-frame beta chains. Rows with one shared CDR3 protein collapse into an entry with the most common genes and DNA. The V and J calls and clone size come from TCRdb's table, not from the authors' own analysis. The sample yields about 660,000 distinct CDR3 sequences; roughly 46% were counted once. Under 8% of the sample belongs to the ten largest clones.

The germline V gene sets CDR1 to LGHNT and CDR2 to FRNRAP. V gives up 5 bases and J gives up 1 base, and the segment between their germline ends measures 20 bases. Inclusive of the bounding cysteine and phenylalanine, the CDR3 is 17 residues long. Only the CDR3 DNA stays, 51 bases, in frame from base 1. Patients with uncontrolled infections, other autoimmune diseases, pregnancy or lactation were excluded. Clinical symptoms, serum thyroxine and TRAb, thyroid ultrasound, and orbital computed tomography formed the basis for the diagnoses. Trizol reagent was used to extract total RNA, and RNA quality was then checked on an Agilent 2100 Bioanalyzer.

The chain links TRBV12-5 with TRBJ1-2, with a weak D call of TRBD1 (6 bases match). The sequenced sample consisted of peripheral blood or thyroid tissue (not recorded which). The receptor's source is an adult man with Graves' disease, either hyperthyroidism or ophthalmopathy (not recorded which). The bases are TGTGCTAGTGGTCCCAGGGGTTGGGCAGGGGATAACTATGGCTACACCTTC. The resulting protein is CASGPRGWAGDNYGYTF.